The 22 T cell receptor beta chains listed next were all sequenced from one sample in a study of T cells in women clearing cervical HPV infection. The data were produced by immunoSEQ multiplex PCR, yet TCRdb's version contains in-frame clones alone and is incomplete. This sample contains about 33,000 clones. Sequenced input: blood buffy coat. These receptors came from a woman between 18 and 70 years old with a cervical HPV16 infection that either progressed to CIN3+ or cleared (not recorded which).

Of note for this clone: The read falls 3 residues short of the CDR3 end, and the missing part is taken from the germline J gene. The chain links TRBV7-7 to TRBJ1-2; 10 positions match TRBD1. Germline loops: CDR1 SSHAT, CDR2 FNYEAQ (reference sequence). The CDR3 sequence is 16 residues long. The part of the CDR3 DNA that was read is TGTGCCAGCAGCCCCTCAGGGGGACAGGGGCGTGATGAC. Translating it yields CASSPSGGQGRDD. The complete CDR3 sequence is CASSPSGGQGRDDYTF. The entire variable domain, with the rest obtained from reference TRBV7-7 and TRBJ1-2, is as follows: GAGVSQSPRYKVTKRGQDVTLRCDPISSHATLYWYQQALGQGPEFLTYFNYEAQPDKSGLPSDRFSAERPEGSISTLTIQRTEQRDSAMYRCASSPSGGQGRDDYTFGSGTRLTVV.

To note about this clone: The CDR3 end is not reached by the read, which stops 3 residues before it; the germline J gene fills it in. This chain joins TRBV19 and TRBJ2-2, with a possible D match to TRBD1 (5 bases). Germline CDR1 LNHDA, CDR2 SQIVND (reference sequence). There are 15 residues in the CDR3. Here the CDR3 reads CASRDVGRDNEKLFF. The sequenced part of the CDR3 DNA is TGTGCCAGTAGAGATGTGGGCAGGGATAATGAAAAG.

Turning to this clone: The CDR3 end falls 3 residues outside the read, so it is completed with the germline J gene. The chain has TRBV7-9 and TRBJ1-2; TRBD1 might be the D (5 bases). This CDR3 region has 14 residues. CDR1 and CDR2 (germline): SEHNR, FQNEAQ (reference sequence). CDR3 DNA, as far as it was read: TGTGCCAGCAGCCTTAGGGGACTTGGGGGGGAC. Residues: CASSLRGLGGD. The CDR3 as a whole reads CASSLRGLGGDYTF.

CDR3: CASSLNLGLLSSYEQYF. CDR3 bases read: TGTGCCAGCAGTTTAAACCTGGGACTGCTGAGCTCCTACGAG. This chain uses TRBV28 with TRBJ2-7; tentatively, D is TRBD2 (6 bases). The read comes to an end 3 residues before the CDR3 does, leaving the germline J gene to fill in the end. V lost 2 bases, J lost 0 bases, and 17 bases lay in between. CDR1 MDHEN and CDR2 SYDVKM come from the germline V gene. The CDR3 has 17 amino acids.

The CDR3 region is CASSWGQGINEKLFF. CDR3 DNA (partial): TGCGCCAGCAGCTGGGGACAGGGGATTAATGAAAAG. This chain links TRBV5-1 with TRBJ2-2; 10 bases agree with TRBD1. The read ends 3 residues early relative to the CDR3; the germline J gene fills the gap. CDR1 and CDR2 from the germline V gene are SGHRS and YFSETQ. The CDR3 is 15 amino acids.

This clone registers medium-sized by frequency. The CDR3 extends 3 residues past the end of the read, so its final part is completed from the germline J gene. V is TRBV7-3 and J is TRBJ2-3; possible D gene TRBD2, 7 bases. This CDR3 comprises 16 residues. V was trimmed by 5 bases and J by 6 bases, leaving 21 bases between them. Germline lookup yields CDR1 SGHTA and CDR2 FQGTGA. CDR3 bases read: TGTGCCAGCAGCCCTAAGGGGGGGTCCTCAGAGGATACG. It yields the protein CASSPKGGSSEDT. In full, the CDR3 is CASSPKGGSSEDTQYF.

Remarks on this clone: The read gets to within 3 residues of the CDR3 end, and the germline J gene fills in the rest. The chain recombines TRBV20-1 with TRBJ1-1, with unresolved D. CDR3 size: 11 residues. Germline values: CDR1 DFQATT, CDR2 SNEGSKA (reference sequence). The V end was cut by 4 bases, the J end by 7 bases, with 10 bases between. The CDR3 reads CSATGPGEAFF. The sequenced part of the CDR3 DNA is TGCAGTGCTACTGGGCCTGGTGAA.

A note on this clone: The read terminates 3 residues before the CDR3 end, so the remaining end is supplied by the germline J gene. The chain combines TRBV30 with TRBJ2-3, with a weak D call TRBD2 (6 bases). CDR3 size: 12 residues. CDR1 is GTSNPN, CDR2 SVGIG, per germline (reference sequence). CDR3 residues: CAWGLLGETQYF. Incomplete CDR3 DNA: TGTGCCTGGGGACTATTGGGAGAGACG.

CDR3 DNA (partial): TGCGCCAGCAGCTTGGGTGGGGGGGAGATGAACACTGAA. Translated, it gives CASSLGGGEMNTE. The full CDR3 sequence reads CASSLGGGEMNTEAFF. This chain connects TRBV5-1 to TRBJ1-1; D possibly corresponds to TRBD1 (5 bases). The read is 3 residues too short to cover the CDR3 end, so that end is filled in from the germline J gene. The CDR3 has 16 residues. The germline V gene encodes CDR1 SGHRS and CDR2 YFSETQ. The V gene lost 0 bases and the J gene lost 0 bases, with 12 bases spanning the gap.

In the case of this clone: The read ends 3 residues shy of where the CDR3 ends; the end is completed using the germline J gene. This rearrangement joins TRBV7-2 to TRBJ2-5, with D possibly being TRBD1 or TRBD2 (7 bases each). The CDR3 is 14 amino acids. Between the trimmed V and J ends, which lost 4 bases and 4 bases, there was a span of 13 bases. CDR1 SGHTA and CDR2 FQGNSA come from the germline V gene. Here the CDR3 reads CASSSDREGETQYF. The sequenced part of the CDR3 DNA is TGTGCCAGCAGCTCCGACAGGGAGGGAGAGACC.

The CDR3 reads CASSSRGETQYF. The DNA read from the CDR3 is TGTGCCAGCAGCTCACGAGGGGAGACT. The rearrangement links TRBV7-6 to TRBJ2-4, with D possibly called TRBD1 or TRBD2 (5 bases each). The read gets to within 3 residues of the CDR3 end, and the germline J gene fills in the rest. The germline CDR1 and CDR2 sequences are SGHVS and FNYEAQ. The CDR3 totals 12 residues.

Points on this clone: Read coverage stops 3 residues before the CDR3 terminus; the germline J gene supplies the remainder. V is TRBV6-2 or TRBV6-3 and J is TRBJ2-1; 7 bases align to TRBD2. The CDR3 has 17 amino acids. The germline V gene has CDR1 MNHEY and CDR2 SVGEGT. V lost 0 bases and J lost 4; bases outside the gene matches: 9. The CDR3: CASSYSPPAGIYNEQFF. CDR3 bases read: TGTGCCAGCAGTTACTCCCCCCCAGCGGGGATATACAATGAG.

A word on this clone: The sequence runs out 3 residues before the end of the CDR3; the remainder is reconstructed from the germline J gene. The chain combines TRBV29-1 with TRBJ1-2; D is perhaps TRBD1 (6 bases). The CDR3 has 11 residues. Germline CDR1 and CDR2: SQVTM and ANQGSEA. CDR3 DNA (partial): TGCAGCGTTGCGGACAGTTTAGGC. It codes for CSVADSLG. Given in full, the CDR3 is CSVADSLGYTF.

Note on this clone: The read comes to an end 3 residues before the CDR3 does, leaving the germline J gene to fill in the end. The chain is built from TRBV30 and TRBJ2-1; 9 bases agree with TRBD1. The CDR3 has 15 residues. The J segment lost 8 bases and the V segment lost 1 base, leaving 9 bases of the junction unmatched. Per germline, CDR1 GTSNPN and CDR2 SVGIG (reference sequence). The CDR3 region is CAWSALGQGTHEQFF. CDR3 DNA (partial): TGTGCCTGGAGTGCCCTGGGACAGGGTACCCATGAG.

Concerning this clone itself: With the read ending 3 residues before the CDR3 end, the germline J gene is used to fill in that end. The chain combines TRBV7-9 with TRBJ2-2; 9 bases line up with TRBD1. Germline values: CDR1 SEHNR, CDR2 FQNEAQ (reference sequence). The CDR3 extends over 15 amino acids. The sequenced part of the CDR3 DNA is TGTGCCAGCAGCGAAACCGGGACAGGGAATTCGCCG. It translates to CASSETGTGNSP. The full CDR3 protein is CASSETGTGNSPLFF.

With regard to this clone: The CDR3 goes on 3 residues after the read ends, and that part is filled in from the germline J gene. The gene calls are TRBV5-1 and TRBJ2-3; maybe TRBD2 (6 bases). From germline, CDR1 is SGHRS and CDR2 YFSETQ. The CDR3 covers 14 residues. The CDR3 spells CASSRETSQETQYF. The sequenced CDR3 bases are TGCGCCAGCAGTCGCGAGACTAGTCAAGAGACG.

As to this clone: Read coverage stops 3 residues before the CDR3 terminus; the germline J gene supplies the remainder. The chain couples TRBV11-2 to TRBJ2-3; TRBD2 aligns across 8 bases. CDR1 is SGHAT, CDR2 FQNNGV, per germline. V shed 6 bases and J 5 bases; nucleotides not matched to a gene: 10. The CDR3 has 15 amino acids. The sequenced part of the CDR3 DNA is TGTGCCAGCAGTTCCGAAGCGGGGGTCGGAGATACG. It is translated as CASSSEAGVGDT. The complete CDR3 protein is CASSSEAGVGDTQYF.

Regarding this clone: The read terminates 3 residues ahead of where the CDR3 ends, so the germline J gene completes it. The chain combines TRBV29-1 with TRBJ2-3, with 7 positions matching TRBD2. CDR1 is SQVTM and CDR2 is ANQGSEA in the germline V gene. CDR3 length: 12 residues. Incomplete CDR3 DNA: TGCAGCGGCCGGAGGGGAGGGGAGACG. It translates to CSGRRGGET. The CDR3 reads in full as CSGRRGGETQYF.

The DNA read from the CDR3 is TGTGCCAGCAGCCCCCTGGGGGGTCCCCATGGC. As protein: CASSPLGGPHG. The whole CDR3 protein reads CASSPLGGPHGYTF. J is TRBJ1-2 and V is TRBV7-9, with D possibly matching TRBD1 (5 bases). The read stops 3 residues short of the end of the CDR3; the missing end is completed from the germline J gene. Per the germline V gene, CDR1 is SEHNR and CDR2 is FQNEAQ (reference sequence). The CDR3 has 14 amino acids. V lost 5 bases, J lost 6 bases, and 16 bases lay in between.

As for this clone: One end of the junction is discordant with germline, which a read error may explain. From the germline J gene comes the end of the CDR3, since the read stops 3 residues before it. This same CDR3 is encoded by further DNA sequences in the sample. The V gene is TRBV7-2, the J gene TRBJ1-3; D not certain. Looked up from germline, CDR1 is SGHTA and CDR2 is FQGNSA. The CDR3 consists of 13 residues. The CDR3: CASSYSSGNTIYF. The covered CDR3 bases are TGTGCCAGCAGCTACAGTTCTGGAAACACT.

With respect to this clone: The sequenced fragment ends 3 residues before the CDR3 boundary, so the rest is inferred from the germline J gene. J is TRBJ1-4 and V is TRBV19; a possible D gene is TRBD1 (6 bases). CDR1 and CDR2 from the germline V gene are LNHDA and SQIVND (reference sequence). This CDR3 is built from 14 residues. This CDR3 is CASTDSSYNSPLFF. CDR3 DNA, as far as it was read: TGTGCCAGTACGGACAGCTCCTATAATTCACCA.

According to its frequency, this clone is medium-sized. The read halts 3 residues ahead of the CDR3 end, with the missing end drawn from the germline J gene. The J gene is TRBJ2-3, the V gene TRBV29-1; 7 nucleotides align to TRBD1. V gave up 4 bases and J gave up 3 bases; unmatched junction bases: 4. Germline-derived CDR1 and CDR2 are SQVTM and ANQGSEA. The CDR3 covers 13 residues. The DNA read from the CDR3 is TGCAGCGTTGCTGGCAGGGGGACAGATACG. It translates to CSVAGRGTDT. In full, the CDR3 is CSVAGRGTDTQYF.